This TCR beta chain comes out of a study of T cells in tuberculosis. The germline gives CDR1 MNHNS, CDR2 SASEGT. The CDR3 sequence is 14 residues long. Trimming took 3 bases from V and 3 from J, leaving 12 bases between them. Latent tuberculosis screening used tuberculin skin test and IGRA at entry. The method was immunoSEQ multiplex PCR; TCRdb's version includes in-frame clones alone and lacks a portion of them. The data hold 44,000 or so clones, with 90% to 95% observed a single time. What was sequenced was PBMCs. The chain links TRBV6-1 to TRBJ2-7; D not resolved. This clonotype was sampled from a donor between 10 and 29 years old with latent tuberculosis or without tuberculosis infection. CDR3 protein: CASSDFAKSYEQYF. The CDR3 nucleotides read TGTGCCAGCAGTGATTTTGCTAAGAGCTACGAGCAGTACTTC.